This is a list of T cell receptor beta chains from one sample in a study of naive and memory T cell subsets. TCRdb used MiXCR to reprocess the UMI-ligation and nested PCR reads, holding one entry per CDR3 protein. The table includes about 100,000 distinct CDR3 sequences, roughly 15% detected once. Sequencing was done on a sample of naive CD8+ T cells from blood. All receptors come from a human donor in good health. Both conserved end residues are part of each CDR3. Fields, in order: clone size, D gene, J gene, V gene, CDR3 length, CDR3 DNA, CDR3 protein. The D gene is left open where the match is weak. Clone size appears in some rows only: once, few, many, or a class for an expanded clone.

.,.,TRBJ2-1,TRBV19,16,TGTGCCAGTACCCAAGGGCGGCGGGGATTGGGGAATGAGCAGTTCTTC,CASTQGRRGLGNEQFF
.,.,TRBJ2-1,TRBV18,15,TGTGCCAGCTCACCGGAGGGAGACCGCGTAAATGAGCAGTTCTTC,CASSPEGDRVNEQFF
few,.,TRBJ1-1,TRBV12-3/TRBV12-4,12,TGTGCCAGCAGTTCGAGTGCGATTGAAGCTTTCTTT,CASSSSAIEAFF
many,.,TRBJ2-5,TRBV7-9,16,TGTGCCAGCAGCTCCGGCGGACAGCCTTACCAAGAGACCCAGTACTTC,CASSSGGQPYQETQYF
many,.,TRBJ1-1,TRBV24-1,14,TGTGCCACCCGCCGGGGTCCGACGAACACTGAAGCTTTCTTT,CATRRGPTNTEAFF
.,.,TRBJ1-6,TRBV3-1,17,TGTGCCAGCAGCCAAGGGGGGCCGCGCTCCTATAATTCACCCCTCCACTTT,CASSQGGPRSYNSPLHF
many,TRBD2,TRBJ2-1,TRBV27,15,TGTGCCAGCAGTCCGTACCGCGGGAGAAACAATGAGCAGTTCTTC,CASSPYRGRNNEQFF
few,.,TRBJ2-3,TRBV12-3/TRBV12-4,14,TGTGCCAGCAGTTTAGGGGGGAACGCAGATACGCAGTATTTT,CASSLGGNADTQYF
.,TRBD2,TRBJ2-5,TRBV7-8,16,TGTGCCAGCAGCTTATCTACTGCGGGGGGGCTGGAGACCCAGTACTTC,CASSLSTAGGLETQYF
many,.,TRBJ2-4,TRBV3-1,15,TGTGCCAGCGCAACGGACTCCTCTCGGGGAAACATTCAGTACTTC,CASATDSSRGNIQYF
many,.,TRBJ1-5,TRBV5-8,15,TGTGCCAGCAGCTTTTTACAGGGCAGCAATCAGCCCCAGCATTTT,CASSFLQGSNQPQHF
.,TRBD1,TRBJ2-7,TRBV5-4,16,TGTGCCAGCAGCTTTGGGTTCGGGACAGGGACGAACGAGCAGTACTTC,CASSFGFGTGTNEQYF
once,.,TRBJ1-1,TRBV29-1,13,TGCAGCGTTCCTGGAACCCTGGGCACTGAAGCTTTCTTT,CSVPGTLGTEAFF
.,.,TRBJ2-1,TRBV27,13,TGTGCCAGCAGTTTACAGGAGTACAATGAGCAGTTCTTC,CASSLQEYNEQFF
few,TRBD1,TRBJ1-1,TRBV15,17,TGTGCCACCAGCAGGGGGGCTCCTTCAGGGGGCAGAGGTGAAGCTTTCTTT,CATSRGAPSGGRGEAFF
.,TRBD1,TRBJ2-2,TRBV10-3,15,TGTGCCATCAGTGAGTCGACAGGGGATGCCGGGGAGCTGTTTTTT,CAISESTGDAGELFF
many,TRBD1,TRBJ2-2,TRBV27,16,TGTGCCAGCATAGGGGACAGGCCTCTTGGCACCGGGGAGCTGTTTTTT,CASIGDRPLGTGELFF
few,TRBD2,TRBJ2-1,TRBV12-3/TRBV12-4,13,TGTGCCAGCAATTGGGCGGGAGTAGATGAGCAGTTCTTC,CASNWAGVDEQFF
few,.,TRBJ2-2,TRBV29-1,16,TGCAGCGTTGAATCCTTTGGGGTCTCGAACACCGGGGAGCTGTTTTTT,CSVESFGVSNTGELFF
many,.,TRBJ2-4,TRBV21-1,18,TGTGCCAGCAGCAGGTTGACAGGCTTGGGCATAGCCAAAAACATTCAGTACTTC,CASSRLTGLGIAKNIQYF
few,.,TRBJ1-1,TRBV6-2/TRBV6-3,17,TGTGCCAGCAGTTACTCGAGTATCGGGCAGGCCAACACTGAAGCTTTCTTT,CASSYSSIGQANTEAFF
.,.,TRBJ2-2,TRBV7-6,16,TGTGCCAGCAGCCCCCGCTGGAGGGGGAACACCGGGGAGCTGTTTTTT,CASSPRWRGNTGELFF
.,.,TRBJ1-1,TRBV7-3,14,TGTGCCAGCAGCTTAACTGGGACACACACTGAAGCTTTCTTT,CASSLTGTHTEAFF
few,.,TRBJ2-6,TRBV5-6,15,TGTGCCAGCAGCCGGGGCAGATCTGGGGCCAACGTCCTGACTTTC,CASSRGRSGANVLTF
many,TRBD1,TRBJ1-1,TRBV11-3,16,TGTGCCAGCAGCCTATCACTCGCGACAGGGTGGGATGAAGCTTTCTTT,CASSLSLATGWDEAFF
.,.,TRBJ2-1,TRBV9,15,TGTGCCAGCAGCCCCCTGGCGGCGAACTACAATGAGCAGTTCTTC,CASSPLAANYNEQFF
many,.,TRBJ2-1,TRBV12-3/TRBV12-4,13,TGTGCCAGCAGCCCTAACGAGGAATATGAGCAGTTCTTC,CASSPNEEYEQFF
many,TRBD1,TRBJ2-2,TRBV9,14,TGTGCCGTCTCCGGGACAGCAAACACCGGGGAGCTGTTTTTT,CAVSGTANTGELFF
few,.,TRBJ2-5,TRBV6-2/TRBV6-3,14,TGTGCCAGCAGTTGGGCGGGATTCCAAGAGACCCAGTACTTC,CASSWAGFQETQYF
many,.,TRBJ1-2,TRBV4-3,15,TGCGCCAGCAGCCAACACAGGACCGAGAACTATGGCTACACCTTC,CASSQHRTENYGYTF
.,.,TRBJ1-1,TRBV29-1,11,TGCAGCGTTGGGTTGAACACTGAAGCTTTCTTT,CSVGLNTEAFF
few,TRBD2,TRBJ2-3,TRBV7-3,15,TGTGCCAGCAGCTTCGAGACTAGCGGGACAGATACGCAGTATTTT,CASSFETSGTDTQYF
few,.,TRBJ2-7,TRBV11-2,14,TGTGCCAGCAGCTTATGGCGGGGAACCTACGAGCAGTACTTC,CASSLWRGTYEQYF
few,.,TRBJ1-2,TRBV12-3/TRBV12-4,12,TGTGCCAGCAACGGGGACTCCTATGGCTACACCTTC,CASNGDSYGYTF
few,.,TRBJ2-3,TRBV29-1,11,TGCAGCGTTCCAGGCCCAGATACGCAGTATTTT,CSVPGPDTQYF
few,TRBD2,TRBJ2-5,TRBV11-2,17,TGTGCCAGCAGCTCCGGAGGCGGGGGGCAGTACCAAGAGACCCAGTACTTC,CASSSGGGGQYQETQYF
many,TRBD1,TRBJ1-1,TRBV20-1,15,TGCAGTGCCTCGACAGGGGTAAACATGAACACTGAAGCTTTCTTT,CSASTGVNMNTEAFF
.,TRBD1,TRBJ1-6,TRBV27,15,TGTGCCAGCAGTCCCCGGGCAGGGGGTAATTCACCCCTCCACTTT,CASSPRAGGNSPLHF
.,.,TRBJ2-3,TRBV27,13,TGTGCCAGCTGGACTTGGGGAGTGGGTACGCAGTATTTT,CASWTWGVGTQYF
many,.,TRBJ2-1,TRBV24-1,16,TGTGCCACCAGTGATTTTACCGGACGACACCAAAATGAGCAGTTCTTC,CATSDFTGRHQNEQFF
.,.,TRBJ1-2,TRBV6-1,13,TGTGCCAGCAGTGAAGGAGGCCACTATGGCTACACCTTC,CASSEGGHYGYTF
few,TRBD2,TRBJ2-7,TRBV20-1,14,TGCAGTGCGGCAGCGGGGGGTAGCTCCTACGAGCAGTACTTC,CSAAAGGSSYEQYF
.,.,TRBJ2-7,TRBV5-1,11,TGCGCCAGCGGTTGGGGGGACGAGCAGTACTTC,CASGWGDEQYF
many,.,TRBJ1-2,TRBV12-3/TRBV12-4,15,TGTGCCAGCAGCCCGGATAGGGACGCTAACTATGGCTACACCTTC,CASSPDRDANYGYTF
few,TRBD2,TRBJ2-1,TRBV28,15,TGTGCCAGCAGTTTCGCACTAGCGGGGATGGATGAGCAGTTCTTC,CASSFALAGMDEQFF
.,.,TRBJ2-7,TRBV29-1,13,TGCAGCGTCTTACCCCGGGACTCCTACGAGCAGTACTTC,CSVLPRDSYEQYF
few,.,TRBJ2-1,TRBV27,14,TGTGCCAGCAGCCCGCTGGGTCCCTACAATGAGCAGTTCTTC,CASSPLGPYNEQFF
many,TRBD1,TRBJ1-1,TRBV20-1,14,TGCAGTGCCTGTGACAGGGTGGATGGCACTGAAGCTTTCTTT,CSACDRVDGTEAFF
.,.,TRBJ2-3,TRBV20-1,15,TGCAGTGCTAGAGAGGGCGAGGGGTCGACAGATACGCAGTATTTT,CSAREGEGSTDTQYF
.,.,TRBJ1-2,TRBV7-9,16,TGTGCCAGCAGCTACCCCCCGGGAGATCATAACTATGGCTACACCTTC,CASSYPPGDHNYGYTF
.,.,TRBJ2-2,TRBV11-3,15,TGTGCCAGCAGCCCGTACAGGGCGAACACCGGGGAGCTGTTTTTT,CASSPYRANTGELFF